Each of the 6 T cell receptor beta chains below was sequenced from the same sample in a study of blood T cell repertoires in COVID-19 (dated by TCRdb to the early 2020s). The library relied on the immunoSEQ multiplex PCR assay. TCRdb limited this immuneACCESS table to in-frame rearrangements with V and J called. A share of clones is missing; checked studies link under half to unresolved V genes, and the rest is unexplained. The sample profile shows 45,000 to 55,000 clones; 70% to 90% of them were found once. Together, the top ten hold around 2.2% of the sample. Material for sequencing was peripheral blood. Receptor source: a human donor in a cohort sampled during active COVID-19.

This clone occurred once. CDR3 DNA: TGTGCCAGTCTTAGTCGTGGGACAGGGGGTTACAATGAGCAGTTCTTC. Its translation: CASLSRGTGGYNEQFF. The chain links TRBV19 to TRBJ2-1; TRBD1 agrees at 11 bases. CDR3 size: 16 residues. V trimming: 8 bases; J trimming: 4 bases; junction bases outside the gene matches: 10. Germline lookup yields CDR1 LNHDA and CDR2 SQIVND (reference sequence).

V is TRBV5-1 and J is TRBJ2-7; 8 bases line up with TRBD1. J lost 2 bases, V lost 3 bases, and 4 bases had no gene match. Germline values: CDR1 SGHRS, CDR2 YFSETQ. The CDR3 totals 14 residues. As DNA, the CDR3 is TGCGCCAGCAGCTCTGTGACAGGGGCCTACGAGCAGTACTTC. Residues: CASSSVTGAYEQYF.

The chain couples TRBV30 to TRBJ1-5; no firm D call. The CDR3 is 13 amino acids. Germline loops: CDR1 GTSNPN, CDR2 SVGIG (reference sequence). The V gene lost 2 bases and the J gene lost 5 bases, with 10 bases spanning the gap. The CDR3 DNA reads TGTGCCTGGAGTAGACTAGATCATCAGCCCCAGCATTTT. Translated, it gives CAWSRLDHQPQHF.

The chain couples TRBV6-5 to TRBJ1-4; 8 bases agree with TRBD1. Germline V lookup: CDR1 MNHEY, CDR2 SVGAGI. The CDR3 is 15 residues long. After removal of 0 bases from V and 7 bases from J, the junction contained 4 bases not matched to a gene. CDR3 sequence reads: CASSYSQGAGEKLFF. The CDR3 DNA follows: TGTGCCAGCAGTTACTCCCAGGGGGCGGGTGAAAAACTGTTTTTT.

The gene calls are TRBV5-1 and TRBJ2-7; TRBD1 matches at 7 bases. V was clipped by 4 bases and J by 0 bases; unmatched bases: 13. The CDR3 runs to 17 residues. The V gene's germline CDR1 is SGHRS and CDR2 YFSETQ. The CDR3 bases are TGCGCCAGCAGCCCGAAGATACAGGGGCTAAGCTCCTACGAGCAGTACTTC. Its protein is CASSPKIQGLSSYEQYF.

V usage is TRBV28 and J usage is TRBJ2-3; TRBD2 matches 13 bases. The CDR3 runs to 16 residues. V gave up 6 bases and J gave up 2 bases; unmatched junction bases: 5. Looked up from germline, CDR1 is MDHEN and CDR2 is SYDVKM. The CDR3 protein is CASRDGLAGVTDTQYF. For the CDR3, the DNA is TGTGCCAGCAGGGACGGACTAGCGGGGGTCACAGATACGCAGTATTTT.